This T cell receptor (beta chain) came from a study of molecular identifiers for immune sequencing clone quantification. Overall study findings and caveats: Highly expanded clone sizes could be underestimated by identical TCR molecules sharing a barcode.

This clonotype appeared a few times. Its antigen is as yet unknown. The sorting of naive CD8 T cells used the CD8+CD4-CCR7+CD45RA+ phenotype. The CDR3 consists of 13 residues. The V end lost 6 bases, the J end lost 6 bases, and 15 bases lay between the germline ends. Germline V CDR1 and CDR2: SEHNR, FQNEAQ (reference sequence). The authors built bulk TCR libraries by previously described methods with listed TCR primers. TCRdb re-called the PCR reads with MiXCR, one entry per CDR3 protein. The sample has about 510,000 distinct CDR3 sequences; less than 30% are singletons. The genes are TRBV7-9 and TRBJ2-7; D is tentatively TRBD1 or TRBD2 (6 bases each). This receptor was identified in a human donor in good health. Some libraries in this study had Jurkat cell RNA spiked in. Sequenced: naive CD8+ T cells from blood, with Jurkat cell RNA spiked in. Noted subset: FACS-sorted CD8+CD4-CCR7+CD45RA+ naive T cells. CDR3 nucleotides: TGTGCCAGCAGTGAAGGGGGGATTCCCGAGCAGTACTTC. Translating gives CASSEGGIPEQYF.